The entry below gives a single T cell receptor beta chain sequence along with its context. No antigen is known for it. Per-nucleotide qualities are absent, and no much larger clonotype sits a single base away. The CDR3 starts with the cysteine, ends with the phenylalanine, and has 16 residues. CDR3 DNA is the only sequence kept; it has 48 bases, read in frame from the first base. After removal of 0 bases from V and 5 bases from J, the junction retains 8 bases not matched to a gene. For CDR1 and CDR2, the germline V gene (reference sequence) lists MNHNY and SVGAGI. The data are from a study of blood T cell repertoires in COVID-19 (dated by TCRdb to about 2020). For the wider study: Collaborator samples came from the United States, Italy and Spain and covered acute and convalescent phases of COVID-19. Deeply sampled blood TCRbeta repertoires from subjects exposed to, actively infected with, or recovered from COVID-19 were included in the dataset. The material from the prospective study consisted of cDNA or gDNA derived from T cells, B-cell-depleted T cells, or PBMCs. Samples came from the ongoing ImmuneRACE study (first 160 participants) plus 1,254 subjects from 6 global collaborators. HLA class I and class II types, where available, came from metadata supplied by the sample provider rather than from assay-based typing. The sample metadata nearly always contained a de-identified subject ID, COVID-19 status, age in years and sex. The repertoires were released in a freely available public database intended as a resource for research on the immune response to SARS-CoV-2.

The immunoSEQ Assay, a bias-controlled multiplex PCR, was used to amplify TCRbeta CDR3 regions from genomic DNA. On the study's bioinformatics: The number of nucleated cells in each sample was estimated from the amplification of reference gene primers within the assay. To quantify the absolute abundance of each unique TCRbeta CDR3 rearrangement, sequence reads were collapsed and filtered. For each sample, productive Simpson clonality was calculated by taking the square root of Simpson's diversity index across productive rearrangements. TCRdb took over this immuneACCESS table, retaining in-frame rearrangements with V and J assigned. Such tables are incomplete; in checked studies, under half of the missing clones stem from an unresolved V gene, and the remainder is unexplained. D and trimming come from the DNA, and the V and J calls and clone size come from that table. For this sample the table gives some 490,000 clones, of which more than 85% were detected only once. The ten biggest clones cover roughly 8.5% of the sample.

Participants in the prospective study were enrolled through a virtual design, were aged roughly 18 to 100 years, and lived in approximately 24 United States geographic areas. In the prospective study, cohorts were assigned on the basis of participant-reported clinical history obtained from a screening survey and a study questionnaire. For ImmuneRACE Cohort 3, a participant was defined as recovered based on two consecutive negative NP/OP PCR tests, clearance by a healthcare professional, or resolution of symptoms. In the prospective study, whole blood, serum and a nasopharyngeal or oropharyngeal swab were collected from each participant by mobile phlebotomists. Additional blood draws and questionnaires over an approximately two-month period could optionally be provided by prospective study participants. Before DNA extraction, prospective study blood samples were shipped either frozen or at room temperature.

The study at large found these results: The quantity of clinical and demographic metadata differed by source and by participant and was supplied without curation.

The receptor was isolated from a woman aged 60-70 years who had recovered from COVID-19. The material sequenced was PBMCs or T cells enriched from blood (not recorded which). The rearrangement combines TRBV6-6 with TRBJ1-2, with TRBD1 matching 8 junction bases. The sequenced DNA is TGTGCCAGCAGTTACTCGATGGGACAGGATGGATATGGCTACACCTTC. Its translation reads: CASSYSMGQDGYGYTF.